This T cell receptor (beta chain) was found in a study of beta chain features in type 1 diabetes (dated by TCRdb to between 2017 and 2018). Background for the entire study: Mean age, gender distribution, total cell number and subset yield did not differ between patients and healthy donors. A total of around 110,000,000 sorted cells were examined across all samples, and a strong correlation was observed between cell number per subset and RNA yield. The study compared TCRB repertoires of sorted circulating CD4+ T cell subsets between recently diagnosed type 1 diabetes patients and matched healthy donors. Regulatory and stem cell-like memory subsets were isolated from only 8 patients and roughly eight healthy donors, whereas naive and central memory subsets came from all 30 or so donors. Here is what the overall study found, with its caveats: Shorter templates might have been favored by PCR, but patient and control samples were amplified and corrected together, so both groups would have been affected equally by any skew. At VDJ recombination sites, type 1 diabetes patients had fewer insertions and more deleted nucleotides, which implies abnormalities in thymic rearrangement. Because cDNA was sequenced instead of genomic DNA, highly expressing activated cells could be over-represented, though the groups showed no difference in activation or CD3 levels. The naive, central memory and regulatory TCRB repertoires appeared to resemble one another more closely among patients than among healthy donors. A moderate but significant shortening of TCRB CDR3 length was observed in type 1 diabetes patients in all four CD4+ subsets. HLA sub-analyses involved small numbers of individuals, so any influence of HLA type on TCRB rearrangement remained unresolved.

Regarding this clone: What antigen it recognizes has not been identified. No quality values exist for individual bases; no much larger clone is one base distant.

The entire amount of isolated RNA was reverse transcribed using the High Capacity cDNA Reverse Transcription Kit, so the sequenced TCRB transcripts were expressed ones. Naive, central memory and regulatory T cell samples underwent deep immunoSEQ sequencing, averaging around 4 million total reads per sample. Sorted cells were lysed in RLT buffer, and RNA was extracted using DNase-treated RNeasy Micro or Mini kits according to cell number. To prevent cross-contamination, each cell subset was processed individually, whereas patient and healthy donor samples were processed jointly. TCRB sequences were amplified from cDNA with the immunoSEQ multiplex PCR, producing 87-bp fragments spanning the CDR3 region. Sequencing of the amplicons was done on the Illumina HiSeq platform. Under the source paper's analysis protocol: Synthetic template baselines were used to correct PCR bias computationally, reads within Hamming distance 2 were collapsed together, and singletons that could not be merged were discarded. Reads were aligned against IMGT so that V, D and J genes, CDR3 length and insertions or deletions at six rearrangement sites could be assigned. Clonotype counts were normalized to sorted cell number within each subset before computing true diversity and Gini coefficients with the tcR R package. The overlap coefficient, calculated on TCRB nucleotide sequences, was used to quantify repertoire sharing. The table was pulled from immuneACCESS by TCRdb, which kept in-frame rearrangements only. Such tables lose some clones; where checked, under half of the loss comes from unresolved V genes, and the rest has no known cause. That table supplies the V and J calls and clone size; D and trimming were determined from the DNA. The sample table lists more than 130,000 clones, less than 9% of them with a count of one. The ten largest account for approximately 1.4% of the sample.

Each donor gave one peripheral blood draw, averaging approximately 120 mL, which was collected into heparinised tubes. Using a panel that included CD45RO, CCR7, CD25, CD127, CD95 and CD27, naive, central memory, regulatory and stem cell-like memory CD4+ T cells were sorted on a BD FACSAria II. A purity above 95% was achieved for all sorted populations. PBMCs were isolated immediately by Lymphoprep density gradient centrifugation and stained directly without culture. So that batch effects would be minimized, each experiment stained and sorted samples in pairs, pairing one healthy donor with one patient. The CDR3 holds 17 amino acids from the cysteine to the phenylalanine. The retained sequence is limited to the CDR3, 51 bases, with the frame set at the first base. As encoded in the germline V gene (reference sequence), CDR1 is SGHKS while CDR2 is YYEKEE. The junction carries 24 bases between V and J, which are trimmed by 4 bases and 4 bases respectively.

The receptor was derived from a woman in her 30s in good health. Recombination connected TRBV5-5 to TRBJ2-7; D gene: possibly TRBD2, on 6 matching bases. Sample: central memory CD4+ T cells from blood. In nucleotides, the sequence is TGTGCCAGCAGCCCCAACCTCTACCGGGACTGGGCTTACGAGCAGTACTTC. Translated, it reads CASSPNLYRDWAYEQYF.